Shown below are 14 T cell receptor beta chains from a single sample sequenced in a study of early T cells in non-severe SARS-CoV-2 infection. TCRdb itself ran the 5' RACE reads through MiXCR, one entry per CDR3 protein. The data hold some 30,000 distinct CDR3 sequences, with about 2.9% observed a single time. The sequenced sample consisted of whole blood. These receptor sequences come from an adult who was a healthcare worker with PCR-confirmed SARS-CoV-2 infection or an uninfected control (not recorded which).

Ten or more counts support this clonotype. The chain couples TRBV6-2 or TRBV6-3 to TRBJ2-1; the match to TRBD1 covers 7 bases. V lost 6 bases, J lost 3 bases, and 8 bases stayed unmatched. The germline V gene encodes CDR1 MNHEY and CDR2 SVGEGT. This CDR3 is 15 amino acids long. CDR3 bases: TGTGCCAGCAGCCCCCGTGCAGGGGGCTACAATGAGCAGTTCTTC. Translation: CASSPRAGGYNEQFF.

Ten or more counts support this clonotype. The V call is TRBV6-5, the J call TRBJ1-1; D is unresolved. Germline CDR1 reads MNHEY; CDR2 reads SVGAGI. V lost 2 bases to trimming and J lost 1 base, with 11 bases between them. The CDR3 contains 15 residues. CDR3: CASSYTGRWNTEAFF. CDR3 coding DNA: TGTGCCAGCAGTTACACGGGCAGGTGGAACACTGAAGCTTTCTTT.

This clonotype was recorded at least ten times. The genes are TRBV6-4 and TRBJ2-7, with D hard to call. Germline-derived CDR1 and CDR2 are MRHNA and SNTAGT. The CDR3 covers 11 residues. The germline V and J ends were trimmed by 6 bases and 3 bases, with 6 bases remaining between them. CDR3 nucleotides: TGTGCCAGCAGCGTGCACTACGAGCAGTACGTC. Its protein product is CASSVHYEQYV.

At least ten counts were recorded for this clonotype. The chain uses TRBV7-3 and TRBJ2-3; D unresolved. Looked up from germline, CDR1 is SGHTA and CDR2 is FQGTGA. V lost 2 bases and J lost 4, with 10 bases in between. The CDR3 runs 14 residues. CDR3 sequence: CASSLGYSSDTQYF. The CDR3 DNA follows: TGTGCCAGCAGCTTAGGTTACAGTTCAGATACGCAGTATTTT.

There are many counts of this clonotype. The chain couples TRBV7-2 to TRBJ2-1, with D possibly matching TRBD2 (5 bases). CDR3 size: 12 residues. With 1 base removed from V and 10 bases from J, the gap between germline ends came to 8 bases. Germline assignment: CDR1 SGHTA and CDR2 FQGNSA. The CDR3 nucleotides read TGTGCCAGCAGCTTAGTAGGGAGAGAGCAGTTCTTC. It translates to CASSLVGREQFF.

This clonotype was seen ten or more times. V and J are TRBV19 and TRBJ1-4; D is unclear. In germline, CDR1 is LNHDA, CDR2 SQIVND (reference sequence). V lost 5 bases and J lost 7, with 8 bases in between. CDR3 length: 12 amino acids. CDR3 nucleotide sequence: TGTGCCAGTAGTGTGGACGGTGAAAAACTGTTTTTT. Translation gives CASSVDGEKLFF.

This clonotype was seen repeatedly, ten times or more. J is TRBJ2-5 and V is TRBV12-3 or TRBV12-4; weak D call: TRBD2 (5 bases). V was shortened by 6 bases and J by 2 bases, with 16 bases between the two germline ends. This CDR3 region has 15 residues. The CDR3 region is CASSSGSRGQETQYF. CDR3 in DNA: TGTGCCAGCAGCAGTGGTAGCCGGGGTCAAGAGACCCAGTACTTC.

This clonotype was counted only a few times. The chain carries TRBV20-1 and TRBJ1-1; D possibly corresponds to TRBD1 (6 bases). The CDR3 is made up of 14 amino acids. Germline CDR1 DFQATT, CDR2 SNEGSKA (reference sequence). The V end was cut by 5 bases, the J end by 4 bases, with 17 bases between. As DNA, the CDR3 is TGCAGTGCTCGTGCGGCGACAGGTGGCACTGAAGCTTTCTTT. Translated: CSARAATGGTEAFF.

This clonotype was observed a few times. The chain carries TRBV11-2 and TRBJ1-2, with a weak D call TRBD1 (5 bases). The V gene lost 4 bases and the J gene lost 8 bases, with 20 bases spanning the gap. This CDR3 comprises 15 residues. The germline V gene has CDR1 SGHAT and CDR2 FQNNGV. Here the CDR3 DNA reads TGTGCCAGCAGCTCGGCTTACGAGGGGCGCCCCGGCTACACCTTC. This encodes CASSSAYEGRPGYTF. The entire variable domain, with the rest obtained from reference TRBV11-2 and TRBJ1-2, is as follows: EAGVAQSPRYKIIEKRQSVAFWCNPISGHATLYWYQQILGQGPKLLIQFQNNGVVDDSQLPKDRFSAERLKGVDSTLKIQPAKLEDSAVYLCASSSAYEGRPGYTFGSGTRLTVV.

The table lists this clonotype with many counts. V gene TRBV5-5 combines with J gene TRBJ1-6; 7 nucleotides align to TRBD1. Trimming cost V 0 bases and J 7 bases; bases outside gene matches: 7. Per germline, CDR1 SGHKS and CDR2 YYEKEE (reference sequence). The CDR3 loop spans 16 amino acids. Here the CDR3 reads CASSLESGQMNSPLHF. DNA for the CDR3: TGTGCCAGCAGCTTGGAATCGGGACAGATGAATTCACCCCTCCACTTT.

This clonotype was seen ten or more times. The V call is TRBV29-1, the J call TRBJ2-3, with a possible D match to TRBD1 (6 bases). From germline, CDR1 is SQVTM and CDR2 ANQGSEA. This CDR3 contains 13 residues. V lost 6 bases and J lost 2, with 12 bases in between. The CDR3 loop reads CSVARTATDTQYF. CDR3 coding DNA: TGCAGCGTCGCGAGGACAGCCACAGATACGCAGTATTTT.

This clonotype is labeled medium-sized. The V call is TRBV11-3, the J call TRBJ2-1; TRBD2 agrees at 11 bases. The ends lost 5 bases at V and 3 bases at J; junction bases unmatched: 9. CDR3 length: 17 amino acids. Germline CDR1 SGHNT, CDR2 YENEEA. The CDR3: CASSRQLTSGVYNEQFF. In DNA form, the CDR3 reads TGTGCCAGCAGCCGCCAATTGACTAGCGGGGTCTACAATGAGCAGTTCTTC.

The table lists this clonotype with many counts. The genes are TRBV7-2 and TRBJ2-1; no clear D. CDR3 size: 14 residues. With 6 bases removed from V and 4 bases from J, the gap between germline ends came to 13 bases. Germline-derived CDR1 and CDR2 are SGHTA and FQGNSA. The CDR3 loop is CASRYSSIYNEQFF. The CDR3 DNA follows: TGTGCCAGCAGGTATTCCTCGATTTACAATGAGCAGTTCTTC.

This clonotype was counted at least ten times. CDR3 sequence reads: CASSIGPRSSTDTQYF. The CDR3, as DNA: TGTGCCAGTAGTATTGGGCCCCGATCCAGCACAGATACGCAGTATTTT. The V and J genes are TRBV19 and TRBJ2-3; no clear D gene. The CDR3 spans 16 residues. Trimming left V 3 bases short and J 0 bases short, with 13 bases between. Germline-derived CDR1 and CDR2 are LNHDA and SQIVND (reference sequence).